These 3 T cell receptor beta chains came from one sample sequenced in a study of regulatory T cells in long-lasting Graves disease. Documented time point: persistent/refractory GD, antithyroid drugs over 5 years with positive TRAb. The authors made the TCR library using RNA they extracted from PBMCs. Arm-PCR with iRepertoire HTBI primers amplified the CDR3 regions for these TCR beta libraries. TCRdb independently ran MiXCR on the multiplex PCR reads; one entry per CDR3 protein. The sample shows roughly 700,000 distinct CDR3 sequences, 25% to 35% of them seen only once. The sample in question was peripheral blood mononuclear cells (PBMCs), obtained when the disease was refractory, from a patient treated with antithyroid drugs. These receptors came from a female donor with Graves disease.

This clonotype occurred a few times. The rearrangement links TRBV28 to TRBJ2-7, with D possibly being TRBD2 (7 bases). V shed 8 bases and J shed 0 bases, with 17 bases lying between them. The CDR3 consists of 15 residues. Germline CDR1 reads MDHEN; CDR2 reads SYDVKM. The CDR3 nucleotides are TGTGCCAGCCTGGGAGGGGGGGAGGGCTCCTACGAGCAGTACTTC. Protein: CASLGGGEGSYEQYF.

This clonotype has a handful of counts. This chain joins TRBV9 and TRBJ1-6; 7 bases align to TRBD1. Germline values: CDR1 SGDLS, CDR2 YYNGEE. CDR3 length: 15 amino acids. J lost 8 bases, V lost 2 bases, and 7 bases had no gene match. The chain's CDR3 is CASSVKGAGDSPLHF. In DNA, the CDR3 is TGTGCCAGCAGCGTTAAGGGGGCGGGAGATTCACCCCTCCACTTT.

This clonotype was seen at least ten times. The V gene is TRBV27, the J gene TRBJ1-5; TRBD1 matches 7 bases. V was pared by 6 bases and J by 4 bases, with 15 bases of the junction left unmatched. CDR1 MNHEY and CDR2 SMNVEV come from the germline V gene (reference sequence). The CDR3 spans 17 residues. The CDR3 spells CASSPSRRGGGNQPQHF. DNA for the CDR3: TGTGCCAGCAGCCCCTCGCGCAGGGGGGGCGGTAATCAGCCCCAGCATTTT.